Below, 25 T cell receptor beta chains from the same sample are listed, as sequenced in a study of blood T cells in healthy people across ages. Through a sample-barcoded 5' primer and a J-beta primer mix, a second PCR was run for roughly 6 to 11 cycles. Each CDR3 protein gets one entry after TCRdb re-called the 5' RACE reads with MiXCR. The table has about 930,000 distinct CDR3 sequences, around 29% seen once. The data were also submitted as part of a second study, on T cells of mothers and their children.

Material for sequencing was blood. These receptors came from a woman aged 40 to 50 in good health.

V gene TRBV20-1 combines with J gene TRBJ1-5; 7 bases agree with TRBD1. This CDR3 comprises 14 residues. CDR1 and CDR2 from the germline V gene are DFQATT and SNEGSKA (reference sequence). The V gene end was trimmed by 3 bases and the J gene end by 6 bases; junction bases not matched to a gene: 8. The CDR3 DNA reads TGCAGTGCTAGTCATCAGGGGGGAGGTCAGCCCCAGCATTTT. The encoded protein is CSASHQGGGQPQHF.

This clonotype has only one observation. This sequence joins TRBV10-3 and TRBJ1-1, with a possible D match to TRBD1 (5 bases). Germline values: CDR1 ENHRY, CDR2 SYGVKD. This CDR3 is 17 amino acids long. Trimming stripped 0 bases from V and 0 bases from J, with 14 bases between. CDR3 bases: TGTGCCATCAGTGAGTCGAACCGTCAGGGAATGAACACTGAAGCTTTCTTT. This gives the protein CAISESNRQGMNTEAFF.

The rearrangement links TRBV20-1 to TRBJ1-5, with a possible D match to TRBD1 (5 bases). The CDR3 is 15 residues long. V lost 0 bases and J 0 bases, leaving 9 bases between the germline ends. Germline V gives CDR1 DFQATT, CDR2 SNEGSKA (reference sequence). The CDR3 nucleotides read TGCAGTGCTAGAGATACGGGGGTTAGCAATCAGCCCCAGCATTTT. This translates into CSARDTGVSNQPQHF.

This clonotype was recorded at least ten times. The chain couples TRBV20-1 to TRBJ1-6; 7 nucleotides align to TRBD1. V shed 6 bases and J 8 bases; nucleotides not matched to a gene: 7. Germline lookup yields CDR1 DFQATT and CDR2 SNEGSKA (reference sequence). CDR3 length: 13 amino acids. CDR3 in DNA: TGCAGTGCCCTACAGGGGTCTGATTCACCCCTCCACTTT. Translation: CSALQGSDSPLHF.

At least ten counts were recorded for this clonotype. The chain uses TRBV7-9 and TRBJ2-1; either TRBD1 or TRBD2 may supply D (5 bases each). V shed 3 bases and J shed 5 bases, with 11 bases lying between them. The CDR3 totals 14 residues. The germline V gene has CDR1 SEHNR and CDR2 FQNEAQ (reference sequence). CDR3 loop: CASSFKGSDNEQFF. For the CDR3, the DNA is TGTGCCAGCAGCTTTAAGGGGAGCGACAATGAGCAGTTCTTC.

This clonotype was observed many times. The V gene is TRBV20-1, the J gene TRBJ2-7, with D perhaps given as TRBD1 or TRBD2 (5 bases each). V was shortened by 0 bases and J by 6 bases, with 15 bases between the two germline ends. CDR1 is DFQATT and CDR2 is SNEGSKA in the germline V gene (reference sequence). The length of the CDR3 is 14 residues. The CDR3 loop reads CSARELGTAFEQYF. Written as DNA, the CDR3 is TGCAGTGCTAGAGAATTAGGGACGGCCTTCGAGCAGTACTTC.

This clonotype was recorded many times. This chain links TRBV9 with TRBJ2-5, with TRBD2 matching 8 bases. This CDR3 is built from 14 residues. V lost 3 bases to trimming and J lost 5 bases; unmatched junction nucleotides: 6. Germline loops: CDR1 SGDLS, CDR2 YYNGEE. Here the CDR3 DNA reads TGTGCCAGCAGCGCGGGGGGGAGTCCGGAGACCCAGTACTTC. Protein product: CASSAGGSPETQYF. The full variable domain, in which reference TRBV9 and TRBJ2-5 provide the parts outside the CDR3, is DSGVTQTPKHLITATGQRVTLRCSPRSGDLSVYWYQQSLDQGLQFLIQYYNGEERAKGNILERFSAQQFPDLHSELNLSSLELGDSALYFCASSAGGSPETQYFGPGTRLLVL.

This clonotype occurred many times. This chain connects TRBV20-1 to TRBJ1-2; 8 bases map to TRBD1. The CDR3 extends over 13 amino acids. The J segment lost 4 bases and the V segment lost 5 bases, leaving 6 bases of the junction unmatched. Germline V lookup: CDR1 DFQATT, CDR2 SNEGSKA (reference sequence). The CDR3 region has the DNA TGCAGTGCTCAAAGCCAGGGGGCCTATGGCTACACCTTC. Translation gives CSAQSQGAYGYTF.

The chain links TRBV11-2 to TRBJ2-7; D remains unclear. The CDR3 length is 15 residues. Trimming removed 2 bases at V and 2 bases at J, with 13 bases between. Germline V lookup: CDR1 SGHAT, CDR2 FQNNGV. CDR3 in amino acids: CASSLSWAETYEQYF. The CDR3 bases are TGTGCCAGCAGCTTATCCTGGGCGGAGACCTACGAGCAGTACTTC.

This clonotype was found many times. The J gene is TRBJ2-4, the V gene TRBV7-2; possibly TRBD2 for D (5 bases). The V gene's germline CDR1 is SGHTA and CDR2 FQGNSA. CDR3 length: 18 amino acids. Trimming stripped 4 bases from V and 1 base from J, with 20 bases between. CDR3: CASSWTDEVISAKNIQYF. The CDR3, as DNA: TGTGCCAGCAGCTGGACTGATGAAGTTATTTCGGCCAAAAACATTCAGTACTTC.

This clonotype was recorded a few times. The DNA for the CDR3 is TGTGCCAGCAGCTTGCCTAACAGAAACAATGAGCAGTACTTC. This codes for CASSLPNRNNEQYF. The chain is built from TRBV5-8 and TRBJ2-1; no definite D call. Gene TRBJ2-7 matches the end of the DNA better, so the J call may be wrong. The germline gives CDR1 SGHTS, CDR2 YDEGEE. CDR3 length: 14 amino acids.

This rearrangement joins TRBV20-1 to TRBJ2-1, with 9 bases aligning to TRBD2. This CDR3 spans 19 amino acids. Germline-derived CDR1 and CDR2 are DFQATT and SNEGSKA (reference sequence). J was trimmed by 4 bases and V by 0 bases; bases with no gene match: 16. The CDR3 DNA sequence: TGCAGTGCTAGAGATACGGATCGGATAGCGACTAGCGGATACAATGAGCAGTTCTTC. It codes for CSARDTDRIATSGYNEQFF.

The chain combines TRBV19 with TRBJ1-4, with TRBD1 identical over 11 bases. V gave up 3 bases and J gave up 5 bases; unmatched junction bases: 8. Per the germline V gene, CDR1 is LNHDA and CDR2 is SQIVND (reference sequence). The CDR3 consists of 17 residues. The CDR3 loop reads CASSISGTGGLNEKLFF. The CDR3 DNA follows: TGTGCCAGTAGTATCTCCGGGACAGGGGGACTAAATGAAAAACTGTTTTTT.

This rearrangement joins TRBV7-2 to TRBJ2-1; D uncertain. Trimming stripped 3 bases from V and 0 bases from J, with 9 bases between. The germline V gene has CDR1 SGHTA and CDR2 FQGNSA. The CDR3 spans 15 residues. The CDR3 loop is CASSFEVASYNEQFF. The CDR3 nucleotides read TGTGCCAGCAGCTTTGAGGTAGCCTCCTACAATGAGCAGTTCTTC.

This clonotype was detected a few times. The rearrangement links TRBV7-2 to TRBJ2-1; 8 bases agree with TRBD1. Germline CDR1 reads SGHTA; CDR2 reads FQGNSA. V was clipped by 2 bases and J by 7 bases; unmatched bases: 4. The CDR3 contains 14 residues. The CDR3 DNA follows: TGTGCCAGCAGCTTAATGCAGGGGGCGAATGAGCAGTTCTTC. Protein: CASSLMQGANEQFF.

The rearrangement uses TRBV4-3 and TRBJ2-2; D not resolved. This CDR3 has 16 amino acids. V lost 0 bases, J lost 1 base, and 9 bases lay in between. The germline V gene has CDR1 LGHNA and CDR2 YSLEER. The CDR3 DNA reads TGCGCCAGCAGCCAAGATGGATTGGGGAACACCGGGGAGCTGTTTTTT. Amino acid sequence: CASSQDGLGNTGELFF.

This clonotype has a count of ten or more. The V gene is TRBV20-1, the J gene TRBJ2-7, with unresolved D. Germline V gene data show CDR1 as DFQATT and CDR2 as SNEGSKA (reference sequence). The CDR3 length is 16 residues. Trimming stripped 1 base from V and 1 base from J, with 17 bases between. CDR3 nucleotide sequence: TGCAGTGCTAGAGTTGCCATGACGGCACAATCCTACGAGCAGTACTTC. It encodes CSARVAMTAQSYEQYF.

The rearrangement uses TRBV9 and TRBJ2-4; perhaps TRBD2 as D (5 bases). Near its end, the DNA agrees better with TRBJ2-5, so the J call may be wrong. The CDR3 loop spans 14 amino acids. Looked up from germline, CDR1 is SGDLS and CDR2 is YYNGEE. The CDR3 DNA sequence: TGTGCCAGCAGCGTAGACGGAGGCGGAGAGACCCAGTACTTC. Its protein is CASSVDGGGETQYF.

The chain employs TRBV28 and TRBJ2-2, with a possible D match to TRBD2 (6 bases). The germline V gene has CDR1 MDHEN and CDR2 SYDVKM. CDR3 length: 13 residues. V gave up 6 bases and J gave up 5 bases, with 10 bases separating them. The CDR3 loop reads CASRLGGTGELFF. The CDR3 DNA reads as TGTGCCAGCAGACTGGGGGGAACCGGGGAGCTGTTTTTT.

Ten or more counts support this clonotype. The chain couples TRBV28 to TRBJ2-7; no reliable D call. Between the trimmed V and J ends, which lost 5 bases and 2 bases, there was a span of 16 bases. Germline assignment: CDR1 MDHEN and CDR2 SYDVKM. CDR3 length: 15 residues. CDR3 nucleotides: TGTGCCAGCAGTGGTGGGGTTTCCCCCACCTACGAGCAGTACTTC. This translates into CASSGGVSPTYEQYF.

The gene calls are TRBV7-2 and TRBJ1-1; D not certain. CDR3 length: 14 residues. CDR1 is SGHTA, CDR2 FQGNSA, per germline. Between the trimmed V and J ends, which lost 5 bases and 4 bases, there was a span of 14 bases. The CDR3 reads CASSQGTVLTEAFF. The CDR3, as DNA: TGTGCCAGCAGCCAAGGCACAGTCCTCACTGAAGCTTTCTTT.

The sample holds many counts of this clonotype. The chain combines TRBV10-3 with TRBJ2-3; D is unclear. The germline CDR1 and CDR2 sequences are ENHRY and SYGVKD. V was clipped by 4 bases and J by 0 bases, with 14 bases between them. There are 16 residues in the CDR3. This chain's CDR3 is CAISAPGATSTDTQYF. As DNA, the CDR3 is TGTGCCATCAGTGCCCCCGGAGCGACCAGCACAGATACGCAGTATTTT.

The CDR3 region has the DNA TGTGCCAGCAGTGACCCTAACAGGGGGCTAACAGATACGCAGTATTTT. This encodes CASSDPNRGLTDTQYF. The chain links TRBV25-1 to TRBJ2-3; 9 positions match TRBD1. Losses at the gene ends were 3 bases for V and 3 bases for J; bases not matched to a gene: 7. The CDR3 length is 16 residues. Germline-derived CDR1 and CDR2 are MGHDK and SYGVNS.

This clonotype came up many times. The CDR3 sequence is CASSEREDSSYEQYF. The CDR3 nucleotides read TGTGCCAGCAGTGAAAGGGAGGACAGCTCCTACGAGCAGTACTTC. The genes are TRBV6-1 and TRBJ2-7; D tentatively fits TRBD1 or TRBD2 (6 bases each). The germline V gene has CDR1 MNHNS and CDR2 SASEGT. V lost 2 bases and J lost 0, with 11 bases in between. The CDR3 extends over 15 amino acids.

The CDR3 bases are TGTGCCAGCAGCATCAGCTTCCGACAGCCCCAGCATTTT. Translation: CASSISFRQPQHF. J is TRBJ1-5 and V is TRBV11-2; D gene unclear. V gave up 5 bases and J gave up 7 bases, with 12 bases separating them. Germline values: CDR1 SGHAT, CDR2 FQNNGV. The CDR3 extends over 13 amino acids.